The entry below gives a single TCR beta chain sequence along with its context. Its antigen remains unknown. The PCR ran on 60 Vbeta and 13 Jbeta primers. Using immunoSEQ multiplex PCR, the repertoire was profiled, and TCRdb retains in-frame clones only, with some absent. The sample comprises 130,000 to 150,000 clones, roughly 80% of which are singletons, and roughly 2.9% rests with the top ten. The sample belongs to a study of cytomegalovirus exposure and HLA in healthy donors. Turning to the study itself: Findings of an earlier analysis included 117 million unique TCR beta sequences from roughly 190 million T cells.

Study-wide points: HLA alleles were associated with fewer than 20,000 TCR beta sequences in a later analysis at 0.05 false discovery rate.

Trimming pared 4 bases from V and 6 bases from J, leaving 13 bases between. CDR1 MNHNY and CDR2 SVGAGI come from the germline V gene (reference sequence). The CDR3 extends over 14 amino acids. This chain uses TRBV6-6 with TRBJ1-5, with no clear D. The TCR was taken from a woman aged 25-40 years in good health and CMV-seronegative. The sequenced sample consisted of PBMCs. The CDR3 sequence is CASSSSSMSQPQHF. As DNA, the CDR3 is TGTGCCAGCAGTTCCTCCTCGATGAGTCAGCCCCAGCATTTT.